The source of this T cell receptor (beta chain) is a study of OX40 agonist ivuxolimab in advanced cancers. Clones were read by immunoSEQ multiplex PCR, and TCRdb kept only the in-frame ones, dropping some. The sample shows roughly 62,000 clones, more than 70% of them seen only once. The CDR3 is 14 residues long. CDR1 SGHRS and CDR2 YFSETQ come from the germline V gene. V shed 2 bases and J shed 2 bases, with 10 bases lying between them. The material was CD4+ or CD8+ T cells sorted from blood, obtained in a trial of the OX40 agonist ivuxolimab. The J gene is TRBJ1-1, the V gene TRBV5-1, with D perhaps TRBD1 (5 bases). The receptor's source is an adult with an advanced solid tumor such as melanoma, head and neck, liver or kidney cancer. The CDR3 coding sequence is TGCGCCAGCAGCTTCCTGGACACTAACACTGAAGCTTTCTTT. This gives the protein CASSFLDTNTEAFF.